This entry lists 9 T cell receptor beta chains sequenced from one sample in a study of regulatory T cells in long-lasting Graves disease. The time point here: newly diagnosed GD, antithyroid drugs for less than 3 months. RNA extracted from PBMCs served as the sequencing template. Construction of TCR beta libraries relied on iRepertoire HTBI primers and on Arm-PCR targeting CDR3 regions. TCRdb re-called the multiplex PCR reads with MiXCR, one entry per CDR3 protein. The sample has around 500,000 distinct CDR3 sequences, 15% to 20% seen once; the top ten hold roughly 25%. These same records also appear under a second study, on T cells in Graves' hyperthyroidism and ophthalmopathy.

Material: peripheral blood mononuclear cells (PBMCs), obtained at new diagnosis, from a patient treated with antithyroid drugs. The origin of the receptors is a woman aged 35 to 60 with Graves disease.

This clonotype appeared many times. The chain is built from TRBV11-2 and TRBJ1-1; 8 nucleotides match TRBD1. The germline CDR1 and CDR2 sequences are SGHAT and FQNNGV. CDR3 length: 14 residues. The ends lost 5 bases at V and 5 bases at J; junction bases unmatched: 7. The DNA for the CDR3 is TGTGCCAGCAGCACTAAACAGGGGGGAACTGAAGCTTTCTTT. It translates to CASSTKQGGTEAFF.

In its sample, this clonotype was seen many times. V gene TRBV12-3 or TRBV12-4 combines with J gene TRBJ1-1, with 7 positions matching TRBD1. The trim removed 7 bases at V and 7 bases at J, leaving 12 bases unmatched. The CDR3 runs 14 residues. The CDR3: CASTAGTATYEAFF. CDR3 bases: TGTGCCAGCACCGCCGGGACAGCAACTTATGAAGCTTTCTTT.

This clonotype was seen only a few times. The chain uses TRBV15 and TRBJ2-7; D possibly corresponds to TRBD2 (6 bases). V was trimmed by 2 bases and J by 1 base, leaving 15 bases between them. Germline values: CDR1 LNHNV, CDR2 YYDKDF (reference sequence). The CDR3 loop spans 16 amino acids. CDR3 sequence reads: CATSRSPGLSSYEQYF. The DNA for the CDR3 is TGTGCCACCAGCAGATCGCCGGGACTGTCTTCCTACGAGCAGTACTTC.

This clonotype showed up just a few times. V usage is TRBV4-1 and J usage is TRBJ2-7; no reliable D call. V shed 0 bases and J shed 6 bases, with 9 bases lying between them. The CDR3 spans 13 residues. Germline V gives CDR1 MGHRA, CDR2 YSYEKL. CDR3 region: CASSQDYISEQYF. CDR3 sequence (DNA): TGCGCCAGCAGCCAAGATTATATCAGCGAGCAGTACTTC.

This clonotype was recorded a few times. The rearrangement joins TRBV4-1 to TRBJ2-6; D uncertain. The ends were cut back, 2 bases at V and 1 base at J, with 9 bases in the middle. Germline V gene lookup returns CDR1 MGHRA and CDR2 YSYEKL. The length of the CDR3 is 16 residues. The CDR3 sequence: CASSQLSGSGANVLTF. In nucleotides, the CDR3 is TGCGCCAGCAGCCAATTGTCCGGGTCTGGGGCCAACGTCCTGACTTTC.

This chain uses TRBV7-3 with TRBJ2-1; the D gene is possibly TRBD1 (5 bases). Near its end, the DNA agrees better with TRBJ2-5, so the J call may be wrong. The CDR3 consists of 14 residues. The germline V gene has CDR1 SGHTA and CDR2 FQGTGA. The DNA for the CDR3 is TGTGCCAGCAGACCGACAGCTATTCAAGAGACCCAGTACTTC. The encoded protein is CASRPTAIQETQYF.

The chain carries TRBV3-1 and TRBJ1-1; D unresolved. CDR3 length equals 11 residues. Germline lookup yields CDR1 LGHDT and CDR2 YNNKEL (reference sequence). Trimming took 4 bases from V and 11 from J, leaving 11 bases between them. This CDR3 is CASSRGGFAFF. The CDR3 region has the DNA TGTGCCAGCAGCCGGGGTGGGTTTGCTTTCTTT.

This clonotype has more than one count but fewer than ten. The chain couples TRBV5-6 to TRBJ1-1; D possibly corresponds to TRBD1 (5 bases). Germline-derived CDR1 and CDR2 are SGHDT and YYEEEE. V was clipped by 3 bases and J by 3 bases, with 9 bases between them. This CDR3 comprises 13 residues. The CDR3 sequence is CASSSDSHTEAFF. CDR3 DNA sequence: TGTGCCAGCAGCTCAGACAGCCACACTGAAGCTTTCTTT.

This clonotype was observed a few times. This chain joins TRBV9 and TRBJ2-7, with a weak D call TRBD1 (7 bases). V gave up 0 bases and J gave up 4 bases, with 17 bases separating them. The CDR3 extends over 16 amino acids. Germline CDR1 reads SGDLS; CDR2 reads YYNGEE. The CDR3 DNA follows: TGTGCCAGCAGCGTAGCGGCGGAGGGGGCATCGTACGAGCAGTACTTC. Amino acids: CASSVAAEGASYEQYF.